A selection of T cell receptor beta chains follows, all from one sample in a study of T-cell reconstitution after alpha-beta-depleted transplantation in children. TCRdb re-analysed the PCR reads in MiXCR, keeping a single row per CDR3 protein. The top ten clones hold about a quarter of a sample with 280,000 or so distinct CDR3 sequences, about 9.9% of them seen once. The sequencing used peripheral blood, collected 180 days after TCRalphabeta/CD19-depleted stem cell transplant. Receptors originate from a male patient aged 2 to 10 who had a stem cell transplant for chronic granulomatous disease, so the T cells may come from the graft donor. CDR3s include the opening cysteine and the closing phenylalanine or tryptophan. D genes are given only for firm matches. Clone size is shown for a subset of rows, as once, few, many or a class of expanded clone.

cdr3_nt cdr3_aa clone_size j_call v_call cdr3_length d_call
TGTGCCAGCAGCCCGGGGACTACCTACAATGAGCAGTTCTTC CASSPGTTYNEQFF . TRBJ2-1 TRBV3-1 14 TRBD2
TGTGCCAGCAGCAGCGATCACGGGGAGCTGTTTTTT CASSSDHGELFF many TRBJ2-2 TRBV7-8 12 .
TGCAGTGCTAGGGAGGCCAGACGAGAGACCCAGTACTTC CSAREARRETQYF many TRBJ2-5 TRBV20-1 13 .
TGTGCCATCAGTGAAGGGACAGGGAAAACCTCTGGGGCCAACGTCCTGACTTTC CAISEGTGKTSGANVLTF many TRBJ2-6 TRBV10-3 18 TRBD1
TGTGCCTCCTGCCAAGATCCCCAGGGTCGTCATGAGCAGTTCTTC CASCQDPQGRHEQFF few TRBJ2-1 TRBV3-1 15 .
TGTGCCAGCAGCCCAAGGTCCCAAGCGGGGGTTGTCTACAATGAGCAGTTCTTC CASSPRSQAGVVYNEQFF many TRBJ2-1 TRBV12-3/TRBV12-4 18 TRBD2
TGCGCCAGCAGCTTGGACCCAGGGGGCATATACGAGCAGTACTTC CASSLDPGGIYEQYF . TRBJ2-7 TRBV5-1 15 TRBD1
TGTGCCAGCTCACCAATAGGACAGCTTAACACTGAAGCTTTCTTT CASSPIGQLNTEAFF . TRBJ1-1 TRBV18 15 .
TGCAGCGTTGTTGGGGGACAGGGGGCGGATGGCTACACCTTC CSVVGGQGADGYTF many TRBJ1-2 TRBV29-1 14 TRBD1
TGTGCCAGCAGTGGACTTAGCGGGGGGTTCTCCTACGAGCAGTACTTC CASSGLSGGFSYEQYF . TRBJ2-7 TRBV6-1 16 TRBD2
TGTGCCAGCGGGCAGGGAGTAGGGCAGCCCCAGCATTTT CASGQGVGQPQHF many TRBJ1-5 TRBV7-9 13 .
TGCAGTGCCCCCTTGGCAGATACGCAGTATTTT CSAPLADTQYF many TRBJ2-3 TRBV20-1 11 .
TGTGCCAGCAGCCAAACCAGGGGCACAATCACCCTCCACTTT CASSQTRGTITLHF many TRBJ1-6 TRBV7-2 14 .
TGCGCCAGCAGTCAAGAGGGACAGGGGGCAAATCAGCCCCAGCATTTT CASSQEGQGANQPQHF few TRBJ1-5 TRBV23-1 16 TRBD1
TGTGCCAGTAGTAGAACAGGAAGAACTGGAAACACCATATATTTT CASSRTGRTGNTIYF many TRBJ1-3 TRBV19 15 .
TGTGCCTGGAGTTCCGGGGGCCGATCACCCCTCCACTTT CAWSSGGRSPLHF many TRBJ1-6 TRBV30 13 .
TGTGCCAGCAGACTGACAGGGGGGACAGATACGCAGTATTTT CASRLTGGTDTQYF many TRBJ2-3 TRBV3-1 14 TRBD1
TGTGCCAGCAGTATCTCCCCGGGGGGACAGGGGATCGGGGAGCTGTTTTTT CASSISPGGQGIGELFF few TRBJ2-2 TRBV25-1 17 TRBD1
TGTGCCAGCAGTACCGGGCCGTCGGGGACAGATACGCAGTATTTT CASSTGPSGTDTQYF many TRBJ2-3 TRBV7-3 15 .
TGTGCCAGCAGCTTAATTGCCGGACCCTACAATGAGCAGTTCTTC CASSLIAGPYNEQFF many TRBJ2-1 TRBV7-3 15 .
TGTGCCAGCAGCTTGGACAGGAAATACGAGCAGTACTTC CASSLDRKYEQYF few TRBJ2-7 TRBV5-8 13 .
TGCGCCAGCAGCCAAGTGGGACGGGGGAGCTCCTACAATGAGCAGTTCTTC CASSQVGRGSSYNEQFF many TRBJ2-1 TRBV4-1 17 .
TGCGCCAGCAGCCCAGGTATAGGACAGGAGTTGATCGAGACCCAGTACTTC CASSPGIGQELIETQYF . TRBJ2-5 TRBV5-1 17 TRBD1
TGTGCCAGCGGGCCTCCAAATGGACAGGGAAGAACTGAGCAGTTCTTC CASGPPNGQGRTEQFF many TRBJ2-1 TRBV28 16 TRBD1
TGCGCCAGCAGCTTGGGACTATACAACACCGGGGAGCTGTTTTTT CASSLGLYNTGELFF many TRBJ2-2 TRBV5-1 15 .
TGTGCCAGCAGCCTACTAGCAGCCGAAGGGAATGAGCAGTTCTTC CASSLLAAEGNEQFF many TRBJ2-1 TRBV12-3/TRBV12-4 15 .
TGTGCCAGTAGCCGGACAGGGAAGAACACTGAAGCTTTCTTT CASSRTGKNTEAFF few TRBJ1-1 TRBV19 14 TRBD1
TGTGCCACTAAGCGGGGGGGCTTTGGCGAGACCCAGTACTTC CATKRGGFGETQYF many TRBJ2-5 TRBV6-1 14 TRBD2
TGTGCCAGGGGCCCCGGGGGACTAGCGGGAGGAACCCAGTTCTTC CARGPGGLAGGTQFF . TRBJ2-1 TRBV5-2 15 .
TGTGCCATCAGTACGGACAGTAACTATGGCTACACCTTC CAISTDSNYGYTF many TRBJ1-2 TRBV10-3 13 .
TGTGCCATCAGTGGGAACCAACTAGAAAAACTGTTTTTT CAISGNQLEKLFF many TRBJ1-4 TRBV10-3 13 .
TGCAGCGCCCTACGGGCTGTGTCGAACACTGAAGCTTTCTTT CSALRAVSNTEAFF many TRBJ1-1 TRBV29-1 14 .
TGCAGTGCAGCTGGACACCCTCTAACATACGGTGAGCAGTTCTTC CSAAGHPLTYGEQFF many TRBJ2-1 TRBV20-1 15 .
TGTGCCAGCAGTTACACGTGGGAGGCAGGGAGGTACTACGAGCAGTACTTC CASSYTWEAGRYYEQYF many TRBJ2-7 TRBV6-5 17 .
TGTGCCAGCAGCCAAGATTCTGTGTTACGGGCTGCAACTAATGAAAAACTGTTTTTT CASSQDSVLRAATNEKLFF many TRBJ1-4 TRBV4-2 19 .
TGTGCCAGCAGTTTATTCATCCCCGGGACAGGGAGCGATGGCTACACCTTC CASSLFIPGTGSDGYTF few TRBJ1-2 TRBV28 17 TRBD1
TGCGCCAGCAGCCCTGGTAGGGCTACGAACACCGGGGAGCTGTTTTTT CASSPGRATNTGELFF many TRBJ2-2 TRBV5-1 16 .
TGCGCCAGCAGCTTGGCCGGGACTAGCGTGCCCACCGGGGAGCTGTTTTTT CASSLAGTSVPTGELFF many TRBJ2-2 TRBV5-1 17 TRBD2
TGCAGTGCTAGACGCTGGACAGGGACTAATGAAAAACTGTTTTTT CSARRWTGTNEKLFF many TRBJ1-4 TRBV20-1 15 TRBD1
TGTGCCAGCAGGGAGACACGGGGCAGCAATCAGCCCCAGCATTTT CASRETRGSNQPQHF many TRBJ1-5 TRBV7-8 15 .
TGCAGCGCCGAGGGGGGCTCTAATGAAAAACTGTTTTTT CSAEGGSNEKLFF few TRBJ1-4 TRBV29-1 13 .
TGCGCCAGCAGCCCCCCTAGCGGGGGGGCCGGTGAGCAGTTCTTC CASSPPSGGAGEQFF many TRBJ2-1 TRBV5-1 15 TRBD2
TGTGCCAGCAGTTTTCTGGGGGCGCCGGGGGAGCTGTTTTTT CASSFLGAPGELFF many TRBJ2-2 TRBV28 14 .
TGTGCCAGTTCCAGCGGGAGCTCCTACGAGCAGTACTTC CASSSGSSYEQYF many TRBJ2-7 TRBV27 13 TRBD2
TGCGCCAGCAGCTTGGAGGTTAGCGGAAGGGATGAGCAGTTCTTC CASSLEVSGRDEQFF many TRBJ2-1 TRBV5-1 15 .
TGCAGCGTTGAGGGGACAGCTTACTATGGCTACACCTTC CSVEGTAYYGYTF many TRBJ1-2 TRBV29-1 13 TRBD1
TGTGCCAGCAGCTTAACGCTAGCCGGGAAGGGGGAGCAGTTCTTC CASSLTLAGKGEQFF many TRBJ2-1 TRBV7-3 15 .
TGTGCCAGCAGCTTACACTTACACTACGAGCAGTACTTC CASSLHLHYEQYF many TRBJ2-7 TRBV7-2 13 .
TGTGCCAGCAGTACCGCCGGGAAATTTTCTGGGGCCAACGTCCTGACTTTC CASSTAGKFSGANVLTF many TRBJ2-6 TRBV6-2/TRBV6-3 17 .
TGCGCCAGCAGCCAACTGGCGGAGCCTAGCACAGATACGCAGTATTTT CASSQLAEPSTDTQYF many TRBJ2-3 TRBV4-3 16 .
TGTGCCACCAGCAGAGATTCCGCGTACAATGAGCAGTTCTTC CATSRDSAYNEQFF many TRBJ2-1 TRBV15 14 .
TGTGCCACCCGAGGCGGGAATGGAGAGACCCAGTACTTC CATRGGNGETQYF many TRBJ2-5 TRBV19 13 .
TGTGCCAGCAGCTCCCTACTTGGTGAGCAGTTCTTC CASSSLLGEQFF many TRBJ2-1 TRBV28 12 .
TGCGCCAGCAGACCCTACGGGCAGGGGCCGGGCACCGGGGAGCTGTTTTTT CASRPYGQGPGTGELFF . TRBJ2-2 TRBV5-1 17 .
TGTGCCAGTGGGGGGGGCTCTGGGGCCAACGTCCTGACTTTC CASGGGSGANVLTF few TRBJ2-6 TRBV12-3/TRBV12-4 14 TRBD2
TGCAGTGCTAGAGTCGGGAGTCGACGCAATGAGCAGTTCTTC CSARVGSRRNEQFF many TRBJ2-1 TRBV20-1 14 .
TGTGCCAGCAGTTTACAGACATGGTCAATTGACGAGCAGTACTTC CASSLQTWSIDEQYF large TRBJ2-7 TRBV12-3/TRBV12-4 15 .